This T cell receptor beta chain originates from a study of T cell clonality in common variable immunodeficiency. Many counts were recorded for this clone. Its antigen is unidentified. The CDR3 extends 3 residues past the end of the read, so its final part is completed from the germline J gene. Germline V lookup: CDR1 SGHDT, CDR2 YYEEEE. This CDR3 has 13 amino acids. The trim removed 3 bases at V and 5 bases at J, leaving 1 base unmatched. Sequenced by immunoSEQ multiplex PCR; TCRdb stores in-frame clones only, minus some. Listed for the sample are approximately 44,000 clones, none seen a single time. General study results and limits: CVID subjects showed higher TCRbeta clonality than healthy controls. Compared with controls, CVID subjects had fewer shared TCRbeta clones. In common variable immunodeficiency, TCR beta chains reportedly carried fewer deletions and N-nucleotide insertions.

Both groups were predominantly of Caucasian heritage. The sample comprised peripheral blood mononuclear cells. The TCR was taken from a person aged 18 to 69 in good health. The rearrangement joins TRBV5-6 to TRBJ1-5; TRBD1 aligns across 8 bases. CDR3 DNA, as far as it was read: TGTGCCAGCAGCTCGACAGGGGATCAGCCC. It yields the protein CASSSTGDQP. The whole CDR3 is CASSSTGDQPQHF.